This T cell receptor (beta chain) was sequenced for a study of EBV T-cell therapy then PD-1 blockade in nasopharyngeal carcinoma. Looked up from germline, CDR1 is KGHSY and CDR2 is FQNENV. CDR3 length: 14 amino acids. V shed 0 bases and J shed 6 bases, with 11 bases lying between them. As regards this clone: What it binds is not known.

The treatment denotes: AdE1-LMPpoly-expanded autologous EBV-specific T-cell therapy followed by anti-PD-1 nivolumab. Using immunoSEQ multiplex PCR, the repertoire was profiled, and TCRdb retains in-frame clones only, with some absent. The sample lists about 17,000 clones; roughly 84% were seen once. Sequences were derived from CD8+ T cells from blood, sampled at day 0 from a patient whose treatment included autologous EBV-specific T cells and nivolumab. The clonotype comes from a man aged 40-49 years with nasopharyngeal carcinoma. This chain uses TRBV16 with TRBJ1-2; the D is unclear. This CDR3 is CASSQSRLVDGYTF. The CDR3 nucleotides read TGTGCCAGCAGCCAATCCCGGCTCGTAGATGGCTACACCTTC.